This TCR beta chain was recovered during a study of blood T cell repertoires in COVID-19. Overall study: Collection of acute and convalescent COVID-19 samples took place in the United States, Italy and Spain. PBMCs, B-cell-depleted T cells, or T cells were the source of the cDNA or gDNA that made up the material.

This study enrolled people aged 18 to 89 from about 26 US geographic areas. The trim removed 10 bases at V and 1 base at J, leaving 8 bases unmatched. The CDR3 has 15 amino acids. Per the germline V gene, CDR1 is LNHDA and CDR2 is SQIVND (reference sequence). Under the authors' procedure: Amplification from reference gene primers served as the basis for estimated nucleated cell counts. Produced via immunoSEQ multiplex PCR; TCRdb's table is partial and in-frame only. V and J calls and clone size come straight from that table; D and trimming were deduced from the DNA. Of fewer than 350,000 clones listed, approximately 83% are singletons.

The source of this sequence is a woman aged 40 to 49 with acute COVID-19. This chain links TRBV19 with TRBJ2-2, with 8 bases fitting TRBD1. The material sequenced was PBMCs or T cells enriched from blood (not recorded which). This CDR3 reads CATSPGTGNTGELFF. CDR3 nucleotide sequence: TGTGCCACCTCTCCCGGGACAGGGAACACCGGGGAGCTGTTTTTT.